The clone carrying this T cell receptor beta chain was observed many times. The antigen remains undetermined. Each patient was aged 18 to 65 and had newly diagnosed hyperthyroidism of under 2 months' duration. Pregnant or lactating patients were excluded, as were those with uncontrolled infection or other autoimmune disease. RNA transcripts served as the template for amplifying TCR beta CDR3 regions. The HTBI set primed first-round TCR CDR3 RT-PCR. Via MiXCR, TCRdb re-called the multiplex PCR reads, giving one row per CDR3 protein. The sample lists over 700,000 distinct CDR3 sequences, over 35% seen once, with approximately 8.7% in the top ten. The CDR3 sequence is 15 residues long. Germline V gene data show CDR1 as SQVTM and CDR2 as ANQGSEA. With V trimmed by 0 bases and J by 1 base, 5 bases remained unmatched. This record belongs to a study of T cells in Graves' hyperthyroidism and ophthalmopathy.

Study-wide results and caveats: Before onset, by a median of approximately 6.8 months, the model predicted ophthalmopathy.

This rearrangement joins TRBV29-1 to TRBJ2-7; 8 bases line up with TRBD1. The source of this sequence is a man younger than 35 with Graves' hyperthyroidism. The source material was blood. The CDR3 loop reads CSVEEGGTGSYEQYF. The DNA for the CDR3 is TGCAGCGTTGAAGAAGGCGGGACAGGTTCCTACGAGCAGTACTTC.